This is a list of T cell receptor beta chains from one sample in a study of T cell repertoires in ileal Crohn's disease. TCRdb's table, derived via immunoSEQ multiplex PCR, lists solely in-frame clones and lacks some. The top ten clones hold approximately 10% of a sample with more than 7,000 clones, 60% to 75% of them seen once. Source material: ileal tissue. The source is an adult with Crohn's disease. Both conserved end residues are part of each CDR3. The order of the fields is V gene, D gene, J gene, clone size, CDR3 protein, CDR3 DNA. A D gene is named only where the DNA matches it firmly. Rows give clone size only sometimes, using once, few, many, or a class for an expanded clone.

TRBV19	-	TRBJ1-4	few	CASSISRGHTNEKLFF	TGTGCCAGTAGTATTAGCCGAGGACACACTAATGAAAAACTGTTTTTT
TRBV6-5	-	TRBJ1-1	-	CASSATRGGTEAFF	TGTGCCAGCAGTGCCACCAGGGGCGGCACTGAAGCTTTCTTT
TRBV4-1	-	TRBJ1-2	-	CASSQGWGGEGYGYTF	TGCGCCAGCAGCCAGGGGTGGGGGGGAGAAGGCTATGGCTACACCTTC
TRBV6-5	TRBD1	TRBJ1-2	once	CASSDGGQGDRFF	TGTGCCAGCAGTGACGGAGGACAGGGGGATCGCTTCTTC
TRBV11-3	TRBD2	TRBJ2-3	few	CASSFSGREDTQYF	TGTGCCAGCAGCTTCAGCGGGAGGGAAGATACGCAGTATTTT
TRBV30	-	TRBJ1-5	-	CAWSRDSNQPQHF	TGTGCCTGGAGTCGGGATAGCAATCAGCCCCAGCATTTT
TRBV29-1	-	TRBJ1-2	-	CSVRTVLRYDYGYTF	TGCAGCGTCCGGACAGTTCTCCGATATGACTATGGCTACACCTTC
TRBV28	TRBD2	TRBJ2-4	-	CASSSGLPIQYF	TGTGCCAGCAGCTCGGGACTACCCATTCAGTACTTC
TRBV2	-	TRBJ2-1	-	CASRAGMVNEQFF	TGTGCCAGCCGGGCGGGGATGGTGAATGAGCAGTTCTTC
TRBV5-1	TRBD1	TRBJ1-2	-	CASSLTQGAGGYTF	TGCGCCAGCAGCTTGACCCAGGGGGCTGGGGGCTACACCTTC